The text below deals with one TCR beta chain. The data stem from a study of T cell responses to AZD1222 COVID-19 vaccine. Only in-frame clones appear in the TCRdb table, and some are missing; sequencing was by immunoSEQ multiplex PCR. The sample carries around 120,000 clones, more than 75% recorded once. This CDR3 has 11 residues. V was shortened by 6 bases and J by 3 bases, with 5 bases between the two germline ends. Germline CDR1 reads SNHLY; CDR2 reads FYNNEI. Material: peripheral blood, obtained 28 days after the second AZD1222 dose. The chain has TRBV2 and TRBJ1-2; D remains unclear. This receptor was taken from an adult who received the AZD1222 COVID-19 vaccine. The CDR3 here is CASSFDYGYTF. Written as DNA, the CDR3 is TGTGCCAGCAGCTTTGACTATGGCTACACCTTC.